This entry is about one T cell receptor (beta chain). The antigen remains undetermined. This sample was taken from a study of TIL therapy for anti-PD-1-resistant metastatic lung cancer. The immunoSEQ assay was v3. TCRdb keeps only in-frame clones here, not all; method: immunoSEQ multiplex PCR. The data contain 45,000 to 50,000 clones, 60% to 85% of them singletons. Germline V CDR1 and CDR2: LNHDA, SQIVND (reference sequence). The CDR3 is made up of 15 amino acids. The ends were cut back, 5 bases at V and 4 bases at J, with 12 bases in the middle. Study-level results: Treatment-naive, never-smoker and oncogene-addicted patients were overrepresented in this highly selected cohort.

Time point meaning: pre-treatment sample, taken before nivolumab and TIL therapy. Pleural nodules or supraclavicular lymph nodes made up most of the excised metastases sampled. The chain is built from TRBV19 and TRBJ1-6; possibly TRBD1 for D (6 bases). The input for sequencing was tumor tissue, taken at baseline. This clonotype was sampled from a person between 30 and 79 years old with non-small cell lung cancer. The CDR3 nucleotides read TGTGCCAGTAGTCCCGGGACATTTTATAATTCACCCCTCCACTTT. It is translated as CASSPGTFYNSPLHF.